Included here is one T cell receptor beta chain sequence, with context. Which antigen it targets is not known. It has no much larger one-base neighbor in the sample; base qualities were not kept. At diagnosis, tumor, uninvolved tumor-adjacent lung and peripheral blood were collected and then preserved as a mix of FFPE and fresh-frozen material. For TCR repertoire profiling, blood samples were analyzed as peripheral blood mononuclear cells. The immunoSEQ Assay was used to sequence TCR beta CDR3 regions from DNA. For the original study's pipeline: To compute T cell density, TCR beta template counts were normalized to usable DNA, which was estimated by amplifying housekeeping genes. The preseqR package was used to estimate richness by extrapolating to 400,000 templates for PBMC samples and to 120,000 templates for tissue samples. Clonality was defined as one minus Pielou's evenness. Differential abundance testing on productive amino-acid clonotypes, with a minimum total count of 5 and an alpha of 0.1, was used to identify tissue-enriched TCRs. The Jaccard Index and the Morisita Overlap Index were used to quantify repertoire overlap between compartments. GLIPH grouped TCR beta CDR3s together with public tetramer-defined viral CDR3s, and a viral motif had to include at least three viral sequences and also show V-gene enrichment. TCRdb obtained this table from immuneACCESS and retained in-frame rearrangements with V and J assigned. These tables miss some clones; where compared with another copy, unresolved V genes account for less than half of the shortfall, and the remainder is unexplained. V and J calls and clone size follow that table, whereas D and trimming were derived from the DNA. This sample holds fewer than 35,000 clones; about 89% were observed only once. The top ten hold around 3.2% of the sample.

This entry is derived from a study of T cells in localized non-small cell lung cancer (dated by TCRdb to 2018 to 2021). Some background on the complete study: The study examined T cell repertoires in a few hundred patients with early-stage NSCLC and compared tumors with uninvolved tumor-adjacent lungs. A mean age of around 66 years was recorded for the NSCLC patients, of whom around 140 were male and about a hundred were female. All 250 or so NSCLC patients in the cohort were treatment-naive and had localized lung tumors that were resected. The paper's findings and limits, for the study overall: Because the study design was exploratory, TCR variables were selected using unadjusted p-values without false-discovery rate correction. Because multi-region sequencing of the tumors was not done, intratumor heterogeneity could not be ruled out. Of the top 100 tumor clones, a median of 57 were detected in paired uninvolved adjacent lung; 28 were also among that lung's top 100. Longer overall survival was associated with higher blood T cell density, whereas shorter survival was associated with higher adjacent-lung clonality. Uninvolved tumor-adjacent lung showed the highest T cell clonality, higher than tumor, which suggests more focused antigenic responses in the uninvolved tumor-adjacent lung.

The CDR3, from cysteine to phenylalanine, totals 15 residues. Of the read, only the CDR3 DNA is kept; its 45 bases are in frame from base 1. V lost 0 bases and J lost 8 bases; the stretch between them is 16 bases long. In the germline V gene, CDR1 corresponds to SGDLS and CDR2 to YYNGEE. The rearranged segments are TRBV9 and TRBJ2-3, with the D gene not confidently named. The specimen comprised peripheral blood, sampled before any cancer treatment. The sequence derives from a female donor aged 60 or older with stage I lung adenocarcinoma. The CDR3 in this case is CASSVGGSYESTQYF. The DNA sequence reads TGTGCCAGCAGCGTAGGAGGTTCATATGAGAGTACGCAGTATTTT.